A single sample is the source of the 15 T cell receptor beta chains below, sequenced in a study of blood T cell repertoires in COVID-19. Assay used: immunoSEQ multiplex PCR; TCRdb lists only in-frame clones, some missing. The profile shows approximately 140,000 clones, around 84% of them singletons. Material: PBMCs or T cells enriched from blood (not recorded which). The origin of the receptors is a man aged 35 to 55 with acute COVID-19.

The rearrangement uses TRBV11-2 and TRBJ2-2; no reliable D call. The germline gives CDR1 SGHAT, CDR2 FQNNGV. The CDR3 has 14 amino acids. Trimming left V 1 base short and J 1 base short, with 4 bases between. In nucleotides, the CDR3 is TGTGCCAGCAGCTTAGCATTGAACACCGGGGAGCTGTTTTTT. As protein: CASSLALNTGELFF.

The rearrangement links TRBV19 to TRBJ2-3; TRBD2 matches 10 bases. The CDR3 runs to 16 residues. Per germline, CDR1 LNHDA and CDR2 SQIVND (reference sequence). V was clipped by 6 bases and J by 3 bases; unmatched bases: 9. The CDR3 DNA reads TGTGCCAGTAGCCCACGGACTAGCGGAAGGACAGATACGCAGTATTTT. Translation gives CASSPRTSGRTDTQYF.

The rearrangement uses TRBV25-1 and TRBJ1-2; D is unclear. V lost 5 bases and J lost 7, with 11 bases in between. This CDR3 comprises 12 residues. Germline CDR1 and CDR2: MGHDK and SYGVNS. CDR3 sequence (DNA): TGTGCCAGCAGTATCGGGGAGGTTGGCTACACCTTC. Translating gives CASSIGEVGYTF.

V usage is TRBV2 and J usage is TRBJ2-3; perhaps TRBD1 as D (5 bases). Germline V gives CDR1 SNHLY, CDR2 FYNNEI. V was clipped by 4 bases and J by 0 bases, with 5 bases between them. The CDR3 is 13 amino acids. The chain's CDR3 is CASSAGSTDTQYF. The CDR3 region has the DNA TGTGCCAGCAGTGCAGGGAGCACAGATACGCAGTATTTT.

The chain links TRBV6-1 to TRBJ2-5; the match to TRBD2 covers 13 bases. Germline CDR1 reads MNHNS; CDR2 reads SASEGT. Losses at the gene ends were 4 bases for V and 10 bases for J; bases not matched to a gene: 12. The CDR3 has 16 residues. The CDR3 DNA follows: TGTGCCAGCAGTGCTCACACACTAGCGGGAGGGAAGAACCAGTACTTC. Translation gives CASSAHTLAGGKNQYF.

The rearrangement uses TRBV7-3 and TRBJ2-7, with D perhaps matching TRBD2 (9 bases). The CDR3 runs 17 residues. Germline CDR1 is SGHTA and CDR2 is FQGTGA. Trimming shortened V by 5 bases and J by 7 bases, and 27 bases separated the two germline ends. CDR3 DNA sequence: TGTGCCAGCAGCGCCACAGGGGGGGCTGCGGGAGGGGGAGAGCAGTACTTC. This encodes CASSATGGAAGGGEQYF.

The rearrangement uses TRBV12-3 or TRBV12-4 and TRBJ1-1; D gene uncertain. V lost 2 bases to trimming and J lost 8 bases, with 12 bases between them. The CDR3 is made up of 13 amino acids. CDR3 sequence: CASSLRLRGEAFF. CDR3 DNA: TGTGCCAGCAGTTTACGTTTGCGAGGCGAAGCTTTCTTT.

This chain uses TRBV5-1 with TRBJ2-7; 7 bases are shared with TRBD1. The ends lost 0 bases at V and 4 bases at J; junction bases unmatched: 7. Germline lookup yields CDR1 SGHRS and CDR2 YFSETQ. CDR3 length: 15 residues. The DNA for the CDR3 is TGCGCCAGCAGCTTGGCCGCTGACAGGGCTTACGAGCAGTACTTC. Encoded protein: CASSLAADRAYEQYF.

The rearrangement joins TRBV24-1 to TRBJ1-4, with 7 nucleotides matching TRBD1. The V gene end was trimmed by 7 bases and the J gene end by 5 bases; junction bases not matched to a gene: 6. Germline CDR1 reads KGHDR; CDR2 reads SFDVKD. The CDR3 contains 14 residues. This chain's CDR3 is CATRNLGQNEKLFF. The CDR3 DNA follows: TGTGCCACCAGGAATTTGGGACAGAATGAAAAACTGTTTTTT.

The chain uses TRBV29-1 and TRBJ2-3, with 10 bases that match TRBD2. The ends lost 3 bases at V and 3 bases at J; junction bases unmatched: 6. This CDR3 contains 15 residues. CDR1 and CDR2 from the germline V gene are SQVTM and ANQGSEA. CDR3 region: CSVDLAGVATDTQYF. The CDR3, as DNA: TGCAGCGTTGACCTAGCGGGGGTCGCAACAGATACGCAGTATTTT.

V usage is TRBV5-1 and J usage is TRBJ1-1, with D uncertain. CDR1 is SGHRS, CDR2 YFSETQ, per germline. The CDR3 is made up of 15 amino acids. Trimming shortened V by 2 bases and J by 3 bases, and 14 bases separated the two germline ends. Here the CDR3 DNA reads TGCGCCAGCAGCTTCGGGAGAGAGGCGGACACTGAAGCTTTCTTT. Protein: CASSFGREADTEAFF. Variable domain in full (rest from reference TRBV5-1 and TRBJ1-1): KAGVTQTPRYLIKTRGQQVTLSCSPISGHRSVSWYQQTPGQGLQFLFEYFSETQRNKGNFPGRFSGRQFSNSRSEMNVSTLELGDSALYLCASSFGREADTEAFFGQGTRLTVV.

The V call is TRBV27, the J call TRBJ1-2; perhaps TRBD1 as D (6 bases). Trimming shortened V by 11 bases and J by 4 bases, and 23 bases separated the two germline ends. The CDR3 is 15 residues long. CDR1 is MNHEY, CDR2 SMNVEV, per germline (reference sequence). For the CDR3, the DNA is TGTGCCCTTCAACCCCCCGCGACAGGACTCTATGGCTACACCTTC. This gives the protein CALQPPATGLYGYTF.

The CDR3 nucleotides read TGTGCCTGGAGCGGGGTAGCGGGGGGGCCGGAGACCCAGTACTTC. Protein product: CAWSGVAGGPETQYF. The chain has TRBV30 and TRBJ2-5; 11 bases map to TRBD2. Germline CDR1 GTSNPN, CDR2 SVGIG (reference sequence). The ends lost 3 bases at V and 5 bases at J; junction bases unmatched: 8. The CDR3 consists of 15 residues.

The chain has TRBV6-5 and TRBJ1-5; possibly TRBD1 for D (6 bases). This CDR3 region has 14 residues. Germline V CDR1 and CDR2: MNHEY, SVGAGI. V was cut by 6 bases and J by 3 bases, with 12 bases left in between. This chain's CDR3 is CASSRDTHNQPQHF. The DNA of the CDR3 is TGTGCCAGCAGCAGGGACACCCACAATCAGCCCCAGCATTTT.

This chain links TRBV19 with TRBJ1-5; the D gene is possibly TRBD1 (6 bases). CDR3 size: 17 residues. Germline CDR1 and CDR2: LNHDA and SQIVND (reference sequence). Trimming took 2 bases from V and 2 from J, leaving 16 bases between them. CDR3 residues: CASSILQTAGGNQPQHF. CDR3 nucleotides: TGTGCCAGTAGTATACTTCAGACCGCAGGGGGCAATCAGCCCCAGCATTTT.